The T cell receptor (beta chain) described here comes from a study of T cell changes during pregnancy in multiple sclerosis. Using immunoSEQ multiplex PCR, the repertoire was profiled, and TCRdb retains in-frame clones only, with some absent. The sample includes about 68,000 clones, approximately 90% seen only once; the top ten take 1.5%. The sample here was peripheral blood, taken in the third trimester of pregnancy. This sequence originates from a female donor with multiple sclerosis, enrolled in a pregnancy study.

The CDR3 loop reads CASSPVTGGESGYTF. The CDR3 region has the DNA TGTGCCAGCAGCCCGGTGACAGGGGGCGAAAGTGGCTACACCTTC. This chain links TRBV7-9 with TRBJ1-2; 10 bases are shared with TRBD1. V gave up 5 bases and J gave up 7 bases; unmatched junction bases: 10. Looked up from germline, CDR1 is SEHNR and CDR2 is FQNEAQ (reference sequence). The CDR3 covers 15 residues.